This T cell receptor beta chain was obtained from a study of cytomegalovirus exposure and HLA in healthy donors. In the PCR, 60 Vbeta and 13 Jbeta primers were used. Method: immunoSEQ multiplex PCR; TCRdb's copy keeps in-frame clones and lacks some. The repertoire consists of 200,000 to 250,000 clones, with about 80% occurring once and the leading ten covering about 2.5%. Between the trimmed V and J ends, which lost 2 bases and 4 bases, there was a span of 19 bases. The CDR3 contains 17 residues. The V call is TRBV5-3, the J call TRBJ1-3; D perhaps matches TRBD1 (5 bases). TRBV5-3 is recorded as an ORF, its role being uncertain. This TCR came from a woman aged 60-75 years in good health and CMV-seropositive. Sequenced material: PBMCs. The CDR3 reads CARSLTDRRNFGNTIYF. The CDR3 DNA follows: TGTGCCAGAAGCTTAACAGACAGACGCAATTTCGGAAACACCATATATTTT.